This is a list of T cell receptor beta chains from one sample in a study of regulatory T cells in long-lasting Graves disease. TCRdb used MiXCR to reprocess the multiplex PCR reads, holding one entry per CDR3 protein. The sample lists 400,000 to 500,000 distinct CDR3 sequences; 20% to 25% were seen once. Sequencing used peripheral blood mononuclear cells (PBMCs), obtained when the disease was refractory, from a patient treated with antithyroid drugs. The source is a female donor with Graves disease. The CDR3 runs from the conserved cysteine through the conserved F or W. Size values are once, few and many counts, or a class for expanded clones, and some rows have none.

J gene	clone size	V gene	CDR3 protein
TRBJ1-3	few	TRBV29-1	CSVEGAGNTIYF
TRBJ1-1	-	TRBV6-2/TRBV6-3	CASSPRGAGTEAFF
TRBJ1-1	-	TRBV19	CASYRTYEAFF
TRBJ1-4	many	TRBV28	CASSLLNEKLFF
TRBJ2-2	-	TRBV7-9	CASSRGLAGVGTGELFF
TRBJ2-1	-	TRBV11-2	CASSSRPPGASSYNEQFF
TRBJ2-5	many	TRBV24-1	CATSGNGRAVETQYF
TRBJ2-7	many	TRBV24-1	CATSDLGVGQGSPYEQYF
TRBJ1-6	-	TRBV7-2	CASSFSQGASSPLHF
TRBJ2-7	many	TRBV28	CASSLAGGRWEQYF
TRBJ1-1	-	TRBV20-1	CSARDLRGADTEAFF
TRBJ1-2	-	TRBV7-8	CASSFSQDRAGYTF
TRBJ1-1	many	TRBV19	CASSIMGGGTEAFF
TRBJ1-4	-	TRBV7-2	CASSLAETREKLFF
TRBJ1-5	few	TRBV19	CASSIWGGDSNQPQHF
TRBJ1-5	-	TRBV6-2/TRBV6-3	CASTPRQGSNQPQHF
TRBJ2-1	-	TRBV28	CASSLIEVQFF
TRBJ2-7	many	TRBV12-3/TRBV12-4	CASSSLFYEQYF
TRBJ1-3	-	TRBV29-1	CSVVESGSTIYF
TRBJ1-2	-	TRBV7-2	CASSPRFPGQGGYGYTF
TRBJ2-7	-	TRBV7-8	CASSESEKDRGYEQYF
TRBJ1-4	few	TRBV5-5	CASSLRGADEKLFF
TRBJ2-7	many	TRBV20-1	CSARLAGNSYEQYF
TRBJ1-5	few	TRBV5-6	CASSRRGNRNQPQHF
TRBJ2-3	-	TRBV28	CVSSHTSGRDTQYF
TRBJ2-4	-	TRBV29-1	CSVAAQGANIQYF
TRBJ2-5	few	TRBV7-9	CASSSLEGGAQYF
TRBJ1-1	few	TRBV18	CASSPGTDNTEAFF
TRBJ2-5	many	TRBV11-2	CASSLRSGEKWETQYF
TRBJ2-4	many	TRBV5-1	CASSLDGGKNIQYF
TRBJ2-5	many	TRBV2	CASSERLAGRETQYF
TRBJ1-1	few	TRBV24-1	CATSDPRTGDTEAFF
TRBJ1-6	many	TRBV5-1	CASSLAAKLRSPLHF
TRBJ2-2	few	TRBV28	CASSFRTVSNTGELFF
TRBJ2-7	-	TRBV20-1	CSASIHSGRATQEQYF
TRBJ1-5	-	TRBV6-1	CASIDPLRADSQPQHF
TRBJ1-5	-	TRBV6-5	CASSYSWVGSNQPQHF
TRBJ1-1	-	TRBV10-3	CAIRSPGQGTEAFF
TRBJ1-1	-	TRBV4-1	CASSETGGVTEAFF
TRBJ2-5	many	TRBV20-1	CSARLTGGFETQYF
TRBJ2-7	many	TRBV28	CASLAPSYEQYF
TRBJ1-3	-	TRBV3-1	CASSPAPRDTIYF
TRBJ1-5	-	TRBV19	CASSVYRGADNQPQHF
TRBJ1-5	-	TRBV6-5	CASSYRQGGGNQPQHF
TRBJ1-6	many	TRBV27	CASSFENSPLHF
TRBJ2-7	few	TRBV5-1	CASSLAAAGVGEQYF
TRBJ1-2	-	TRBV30	CAWSVHGGLTGYTF
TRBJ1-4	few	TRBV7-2	CASSPVMSVNEKLFF
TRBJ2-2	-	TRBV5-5	CASSLKVGSSTGELFF